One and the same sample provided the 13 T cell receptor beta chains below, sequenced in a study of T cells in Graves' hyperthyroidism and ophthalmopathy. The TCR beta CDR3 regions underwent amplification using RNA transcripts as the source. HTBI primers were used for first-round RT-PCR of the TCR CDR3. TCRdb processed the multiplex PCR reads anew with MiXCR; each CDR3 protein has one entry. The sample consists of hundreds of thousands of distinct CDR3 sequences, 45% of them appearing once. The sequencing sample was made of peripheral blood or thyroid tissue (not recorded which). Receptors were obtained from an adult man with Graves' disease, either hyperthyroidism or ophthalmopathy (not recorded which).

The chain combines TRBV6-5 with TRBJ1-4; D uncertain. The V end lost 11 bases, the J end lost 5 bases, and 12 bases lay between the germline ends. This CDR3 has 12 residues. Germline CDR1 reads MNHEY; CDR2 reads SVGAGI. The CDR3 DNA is TGTGCCTCGGGGAGAAAGAATGAAAAACTGTTTTTT. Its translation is CASGRKNEKLFF.

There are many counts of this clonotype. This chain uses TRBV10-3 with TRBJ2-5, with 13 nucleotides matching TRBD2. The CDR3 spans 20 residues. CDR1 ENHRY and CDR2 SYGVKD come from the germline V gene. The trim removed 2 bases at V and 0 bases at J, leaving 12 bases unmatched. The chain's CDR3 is CAISEGPWTSGGRHQETQYF. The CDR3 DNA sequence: TGTGCCATCAGTGAGGGCCCTTGGACTAGCGGGGGCAGGCACCAAGAGACCCAGTACTTC.

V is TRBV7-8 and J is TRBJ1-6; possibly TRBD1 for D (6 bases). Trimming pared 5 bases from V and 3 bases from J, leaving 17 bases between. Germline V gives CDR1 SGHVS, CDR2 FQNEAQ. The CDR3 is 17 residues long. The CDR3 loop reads CASSTDPGTNYNSPLHF. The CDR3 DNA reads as TGTGCCAGCAGCACAGACCCAGGGACAAACTATAATTCACCCCTCCACTTT.

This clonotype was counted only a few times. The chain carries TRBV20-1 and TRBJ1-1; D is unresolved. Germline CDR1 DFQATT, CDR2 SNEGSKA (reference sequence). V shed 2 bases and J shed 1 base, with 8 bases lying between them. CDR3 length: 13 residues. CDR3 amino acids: CSARSVQNTEAFF. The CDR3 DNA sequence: TGCAGTGCTAGAAGTGTACAGAACACTGAAGCTTTCTTT.

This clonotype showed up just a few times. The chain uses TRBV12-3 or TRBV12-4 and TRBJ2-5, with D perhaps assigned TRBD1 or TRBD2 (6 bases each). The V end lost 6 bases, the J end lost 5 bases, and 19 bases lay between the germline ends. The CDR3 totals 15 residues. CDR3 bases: TGTGCCAGCAGCATAAGTACCCAGGGGAGGGAGACCCAGTACTTC. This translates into CASSISTQGRETQYF.

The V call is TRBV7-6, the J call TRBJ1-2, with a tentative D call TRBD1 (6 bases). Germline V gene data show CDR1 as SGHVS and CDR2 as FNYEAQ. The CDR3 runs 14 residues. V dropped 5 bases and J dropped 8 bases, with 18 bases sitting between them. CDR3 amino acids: CASSPATGTMGYTF. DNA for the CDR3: TGTGCCAGCAGCCCCGCGACAGGAACTATGGGCTACACCTTC.

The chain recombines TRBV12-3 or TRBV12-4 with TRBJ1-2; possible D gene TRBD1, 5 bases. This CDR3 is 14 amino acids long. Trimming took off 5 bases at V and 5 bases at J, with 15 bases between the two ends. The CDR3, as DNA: TGTGCCAGCAGTCGGGACGGGACCTCGTATGGCTACACCTTC. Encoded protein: CASSRDGTSYGYTF.

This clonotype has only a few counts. CDR3 nucleotide sequence: TGTGCCAGCAGCTTATTGGTCTCGGGAGGGCCTCTCGAGCAGTACTTC. Protein sequence: CASSLLVSGGPLEQYF. The chain recombines TRBV7-2 with TRBJ2-7, with 8 bases that match TRBD2. The trim removed 2 bases at V and 6 bases at J, leaving 12 bases unmatched. From germline, CDR1 is SGHTA and CDR2 FQGNSA. The CDR3 has 16 amino acids.

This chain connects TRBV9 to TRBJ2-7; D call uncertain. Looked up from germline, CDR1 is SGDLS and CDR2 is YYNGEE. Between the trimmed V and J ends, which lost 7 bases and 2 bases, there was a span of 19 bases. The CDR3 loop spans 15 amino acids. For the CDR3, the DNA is TGTGCCAGCTCACCACTTACGGAACGAACCTACGAGCAGTACTTC. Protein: CASSPLTERTYEQYF. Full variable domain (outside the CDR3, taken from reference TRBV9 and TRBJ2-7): DSGVTQTPKHLITATGQRVTLRCSPRSGDLSVYWYQQSLDQGLQFLIQYYNGEERAKGNILERFSAQQFPDLHSELNLSSLELGDSALYFCASSPLTERTYEQYFGPGTRLTVT.

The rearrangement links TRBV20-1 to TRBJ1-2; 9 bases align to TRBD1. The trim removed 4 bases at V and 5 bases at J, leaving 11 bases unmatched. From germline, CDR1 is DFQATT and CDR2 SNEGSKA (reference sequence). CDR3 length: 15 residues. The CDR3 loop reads CSAKSLTGGQYGYTF. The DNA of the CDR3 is TGCAGTGCTAAGTCCTTGACAGGGGGTCAGTATGGCTACACCTTC.

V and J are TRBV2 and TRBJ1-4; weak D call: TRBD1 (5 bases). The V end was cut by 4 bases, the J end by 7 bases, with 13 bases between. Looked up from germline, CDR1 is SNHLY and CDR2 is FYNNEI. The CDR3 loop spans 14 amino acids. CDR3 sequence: CASSAAGGSEKLFF. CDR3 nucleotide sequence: TGTGCCAGCAGTGCGGCGGGGGGGAGTGAAAAACTGTTTTTT.

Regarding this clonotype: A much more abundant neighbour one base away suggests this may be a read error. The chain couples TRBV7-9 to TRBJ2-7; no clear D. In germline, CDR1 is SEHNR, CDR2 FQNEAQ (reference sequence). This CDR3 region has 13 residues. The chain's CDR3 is CASSVFSSYEQHF. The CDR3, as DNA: TGTGCCAGCAGCGTTTTTAGCTCCTACGAGCAGCACTTC.

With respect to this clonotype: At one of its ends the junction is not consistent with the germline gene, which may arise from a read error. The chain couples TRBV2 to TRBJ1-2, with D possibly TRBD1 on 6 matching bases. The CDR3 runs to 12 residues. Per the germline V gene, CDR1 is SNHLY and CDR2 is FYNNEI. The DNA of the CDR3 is TGTGCCAGCTGGGAGGGGGGGCCCTCCTTACTTTTC. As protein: CASWEGGPSLLF.